The 11 T cell receptor beta chains given below trace back to one sample, sequenced in a study of regulatory T cells in long-lasting Graves disease. In building TCR beta libraries, iRepertoire HTBI primers were used together with Arm-PCR of CDR3 regions. TCRdb independently ran MiXCR on the multiplex PCR reads; one entry per CDR3 protein. The sample has about 460,000 distinct CDR3 sequences; around 15% are singletons. The time point denotes: newly diagnosed GD, antithyroid drugs for less than 3 months. Generation of the TCR library employed RNA extracted from PBMCs. In addition, the sample was reused for a study of T cells in Graves' hyperthyroidism and ophthalmopathy.

The sample here was peripheral blood mononuclear cells (PBMCs), taken at new diagnosis, from a patient treated with antithyroid drugs. These receptors were collected from a woman in her forties or fifties with Graves disease.

This clonotype appeared many times. The J gene is TRBJ1-4, the V gene TRBV11-2; no clear D. This CDR3 is built from 14 residues. V was cut by 5 bases and J by 8 bases, with 15 bases left in between. CDR1 is SGHAT and CDR2 is FQNNGV in the germline V gene. The CDR3 bases are TGTGCCAGCAGCCCCCAGTACGGTGAAGAAAAACTGTTTTTT. It translates to CASSPQYGEEKLFF.

Ten or more counts support this clonotype. The rearrangement links TRBV2 to TRBJ2-7; 12 positions agree with TRBD1. Germline CDR1 reads SNHLY; CDR2 reads FYNNEI. The length of the CDR3 is 19 residues. The V segment lost 4 bases and the J segment 3 bases; nucleotides outside the gene matches: 16. The CDR3 coding sequence is TGTGCCAGCAGTGCTAGTTCTCACTTCCGGGACAGGGGGCTCTACGAGCAGTACTTC. This translates into CASSASSHFRDRGLYEQYF.

The chain couples TRBV5-6 to TRBJ2-7; D is unresolved. Trimming removed 0 bases from V and 0 bases from J, with 10 bases in between. Germline lookup yields CDR1 SGHDT and CDR2 YYEEEE. CDR3 length: 15 amino acids. The CDR3 coding sequence is TGTGCCAGCAGCTTGGATAGGTACATCTCCTACGAGCAGTACTTC. This encodes CASSLDRYISYEQYF.

This clonotype has only a few counts. The genes are TRBV6-2 or TRBV6-3 and TRBJ2-7; tentatively, D is TRBD1 (6 bases). V lost 6 bases and J 7 bases, leaving 19 bases between the germline ends. This CDR3 has 14 residues. The V gene's germline CDR1 is MNHEY and CDR2 SVGEGT. This CDR3 is CASSNRAPTGEQYF. In DNA, the CDR3 is TGTGCCAGCAGCAACAGGGCTCCAACGGGGGAGCAGTACTTC.

To note about this clonotype: Possible read error: a much larger clone is one base away. The rearrangement uses TRBV7-2 and TRBJ1-1; TRBD1 aligns across 7 bases. The germline gives CDR1 SGHTA, CDR2 FQGNSA. The CDR3 consists of 14 residues. The CDR3 region has the DNA TGTGCCAGCAGCTCCGGGACAGCATACACTGAAACTTTCTTT. Translating gives CASSSGTAYTETFF.

This clonotype was seen repeatedly, ten times or more. The V gene is TRBV5-1, the J gene TRBJ2-3, with no clear D. V was trimmed by 1 base and J by 6 bases, leaving 9 bases between them. The CDR3 totals 13 residues. Germline V gives CDR1 SGHRS, CDR2 YFSETQ. The CDR3, as DNA: TGCGCCAGCAGCTTGTTCAGCGCCGATACGCAGTATTTT. Its translation: CASSLFSADTQYF.

The sample holds many counts of this clonotype. The chain couples TRBV20-1 to TRBJ2-5, with 12 bases matching TRBD2. Trimming cost V 5 bases and J 7 bases; bases outside gene matches: 17. The CDR3 runs 17 residues. Germline V lookup: CDR1 DFQATT, CDR2 SNEGSKA (reference sequence). CDR3 in DNA: TGCAGTGCTGCCAGGACTAGCGGGACCCACACGATCGGGACCCAGTACTTC. Protein: CSAARTSGTHTIGTQYF.

Turning to this clonotype: A much bigger clone sits one base away, suggesting this may be a read error. The conserved closing phenylalanine or tryptophan is absent in this CDR3, likely reflecting a read error. The CDR3 protein is CASSVAGFPYNEQFL. The CDR3 nucleotides are TGTGCCAGCAGCGTAGCCGGGTTTCCTTACAATGAGCAGTTCTTA. This chain uses TRBV9 with TRBJ2-1, with D unresolved. The CDR3 length is 15 residues. V was shortened by 0 bases and J by 4 bases, with 11 bases between the two germline ends. Germline CDR1 and CDR2: SGDLS and YYNGEE.

There are many counts of this clonotype. J is TRBJ2-3 and V is TRBV4-2; D remains ambiguous. Germline V gene data show CDR1 as LGHNA and CDR2 as YNFKEQ. Deletions cut 4 bases from V and 2 bases from J, with 10 bases between. The CDR3 runs to 14 residues. Here the CDR3 DNA reads TGTGCCAGCAGCCGAGAGACTGCCACAGATACGCAGTATTTT. As protein: CASSRETATDTQYF.

Ten or more counts support this clonotype. The J gene is TRBJ2-2, the V gene TRBV6-1; D call uncertain. Between the trimmed V and J ends, which lost 2 bases and 6 bases, there was a span of 10 bases. Germline loops: CDR1 MNHNS, CDR2 SASEGT. The CDR3 sequence is 14 residues long. In DNA, the CDR3 is TGTGCCAGCAGTGAATTTCGCGAACCCGGGGAGCTGTTTTTT. Protein sequence: CASSEFREPGELFF.

This clonotype was found many times. V and J are TRBV6-2 or TRBV6-3 and TRBJ2-3; 10 bases match TRBD2. The CDR3 has 20 amino acids. Germline V gene data show CDR1 as MNHEY and CDR2 as SVGEGT. The V gene end was trimmed by 1 base and the J gene end by 4 bases; junction bases not matched to a gene: 17. The CDR3 coding sequence is TGTGCCAGCAGTTACTTTGAACTAGCGGGACCGAGGGTGAGCGCAGATACGCAGTATTTT. Its translation: CASSYFELAGPRVSADTQYF.